A single sample is the source of the 29 T cell receptor beta chains below, sequenced in a study of regulatory T cells in long-lasting Graves disease. Indicated time point: persistent/refractory GD, antithyroid drugs over 5 years with positive TRAb. There was RNA extracted from PBMCs, and the TCR library was made from it. The TCR beta library used iRepertoire HTBI primers with Arm-PCR amplification of CDR3. Each CDR3 protein gets one entry after TCRdb re-called the multiplex PCR reads with MiXCR. Found here are approximately 400,000 distinct CDR3 sequences, around a quarter of them singletons; the top ten hold roughly 26%. The sequencing used peripheral blood mononuclear cells (PBMCs), collected when the disease was refractory, from a patient treated with antithyroid drugs. These receptors all come from a female donor with Graves disease.

This clonotype was found many times. The V gene is TRBV7-6, the J gene TRBJ2-7; a weak D match, TRBD1 (5 bases). The CDR3 covers 15 residues. Trimming shortened V by 1 base and J by 6 bases, and 16 bases separated the two germline ends. Germline V gene data show CDR1 as SGHVS and CDR2 as FNYEAQ. The CDR3 is CASSLGQGVPSEQYF. CDR3 DNA sequence: TGTGCCAGCAGCTTAGGGCAGGGTGTCCCCTCCGAGCAGTACTTC.

The genes are TRBV10-3 and TRBJ2-5, with 9 positions matching TRBD2. The CDR3 has 14 amino acids. With 8 bases clipped from V and 5 bases from J, the junction kept 9 bases outside the gene matches. Germline V gene data show CDR1 as ENHRY and CDR2 as SYGVKD. The CDR3 DNA reads TGTGCCATCGGGTTGCGGGAGGGCCTGGAGACCCAGTACTTC. Translation: CAIGLREGLETQYF.

The chain uses TRBV9 and TRBJ2-7; TRBD1 agrees at 8 bases. The CDR3 has 14 residues. J lost 1 base, V lost 3 bases, and 3 bases had no gene match. Germline values: CDR1 SGDLS, CDR2 YYNGEE. Written as DNA, the CDR3 is TGTGCCAGCAGCGCAGGGGGCGCTTCCTACGAGCAGTACTTC. The encoded protein is CASSAGGASYEQYF.

In its sample, this clonotype was seen many times. The rearrangement uses TRBV24-1 and TRBJ2-7; D tentatively fits TRBD1 or TRBD2 (5 bases each). CDR1 and CDR2 from the germline V gene are KGHDR and SFDVKD. V lost 1 base and J 9 bases, leaving 9 bases between the germline ends. The length of the CDR3 is 12 residues. CDR3 protein: CATSDFGAVQYF. The CDR3 DNA reads as TGTGCCACCAGTGATTTCGGGGCTGTGCAGTACTTC.

The chain has TRBV18 and TRBJ1-2; D remains ambiguous. Looked up from germline, CDR1 is KGHSH and CDR2 is LQKENI. The CDR3 runs 14 residues. V lost 2 bases to trimming and J lost 4 bases, with 11 bases between them. CDR3 in amino acids: CASSPGKAAYGYTF. In DNA, the CDR3 is TGTGCCAGCTCACCAGGCAAGGCCGCCTATGGCTACACCTTC.

The J gene is TRBJ2-1, the V gene TRBV13; TRBD1 might be the D (5 bases). V dropped 1 base and J dropped 8 bases, with 9 bases sitting between them. Germline V gene sequence: CDR1 PRHDT, CDR2 FYEKMQ (reference sequence). The length of the CDR3 is 13 residues. CDR3 nucleotide sequence: TGTGCCAGCAGCTTAGAGGGGTTAGATGAGCAGTTCTTC. Residues: CASSLEGLDEQFF.

The chain joins TRBV11-2 to TRBJ2-7; D is ambiguous. Germline CDR1 and CDR2: SGHAT and FQNNGV. V was trimmed by 4 bases and J by 4 bases, leaving 14 bases between them. This CDR3 is 14 amino acids long. The CDR3 DNA is TGTGCCAGCAGCTCAAGAGAGGCGCATTACGAGCAGTACTTC. It encodes CASSSREAHYEQYF.

In its sample, this clonotype was seen many times. This chain joins TRBV2 and TRBJ1-3; no clear D gene. V lost 9 bases, J lost 0 bases, and 15 bases lay in between. The CDR3 spans 15 residues. CDR1 SNHLY and CDR2 FYNNEI come from the germline V gene. CDR3 protein: CASREGLSSGNTIYF. The CDR3, as DNA: TGTGCCAGTCGCGAGGGCCTGAGCTCTGGAAACACCATATATTTT.

The chain uses TRBV5-1 and TRBJ2-2, with D maybe TRBD2 (6 bases). Per the germline V gene, CDR1 is SGHRS and CDR2 is YFSETQ. Trimming removed 4 bases at V and 1 base at J, with 23 bases between. CDR3 length: 19 residues. DNA for the CDR3: TGCGCCAGCAGCGGCCATCTAGCTAAGGGACTCCTGAACACCGGGGAGCTGTTTTTT. Amino acid sequence: CASSGHLAKGLLNTGELFF.

This clonotype was recorded a few times. The genes are TRBV30 and TRBJ1-1; TRBD1 matches at 7 bases. J gave up 0 bases and V 4 bases, and 8 bases lay outside the gene matches. Germline V lookup: CDR1 GTSNPN, CDR2 SVGIG (reference sequence). This CDR3 is built from 15 residues. CDR3: CAWITAGGMNTEAFF. The CDR3 bases are TGTGCCTGGATAACGGCAGGGGGGATGAACACTGAAGCTTTCTTT.

Comment on this clonotype: A much bigger clone sits one base away, suggesting this may be a read error. Without the conserved terminal phenylalanine or tryptophan, this CDR3 likely stems from a read error. The V and J genes are TRBV20-1 and TRBJ2-7, with D perhaps being TRBD1 or TRBD2 (5 bases each). The CDR3 is 14 residues long. Trimming removed 5 bases from V and 1 base from J, with 15 bases in between. The germline V gene encodes CDR1 DFQATT and CDR2 SNEGSKA (reference sequence). Here the CDR3 reads CSAFQPGRSYEQYL. The CDR3 nucleotides are TGCAGTGCTTTTCAACCGGGACGGTCCTACGAGCAGTACCTC.

The table lists this clonotype with a few counts. V is TRBV15 and J is TRBJ2-4; D gene uncertain. CDR3 size: 17 residues. V lost 0 bases and J 0 bases, leaving 12 bases between the germline ends. The germline V gene has CDR1 LNHNV and CDR2 YYDKDF (reference sequence). CDR3 sequence reads: CATSRDVLKKAKNIQYF. The CDR3 DNA is TGTGCCACCAGCAGAGATGTCCTGAAAAAAGCCAAAAACATTCAGTACTTC.

This clonotype showed up just a few times. This sequence joins TRBV20-1 and TRBJ1-1, with D possibly TRBD1 on 6 matching bases. V lost 5 bases and J 8 bases, leaving 15 bases between the germline ends. This CDR3 has 12 amino acids. The germline V gene encodes CDR1 DFQATT and CDR2 SNEGSKA (reference sequence). Written as DNA, the CDR3 is TGCAGTGCTCTCCTTCGGGGGCAGGAAGCTTTCTTT. This translates into CSALLRGQEAFF.

V and J are TRBV11-2 and TRBJ2-7; unclear D gene. Germline values: CDR1 SGHAT, CDR2 FQNNGV. V was trimmed by 0 bases and J by 6 bases, leaving 12 bases between them. This CDR3 contains 14 residues. The CDR3 nucleotides read TGTGCCAGCAGCTTAGATCCGTCCGCTGGCGAGCAGTACTTC. Translation gives CASSLDPSAGEQYF.

The J gene is TRBJ2-7, the V gene TRBV6-9; D remains ambiguous. CDR3 length: 13 amino acids. Germline V gene lookup returns CDR1 MNHGY and CDR2 SVAAGI. V was cut by 2 bases and J by 1 base, with 6 bases left in between. The CDR3 DNA is TGTGCCAGCAGTTATCACCAATCCTACGAGCAGTACTTC. This gives the protein CASSYHQSYEQYF.

This clonotype was recorded at least ten times. For the CDR3, the DNA is TGTGCCAGCAGTTACCTAATACGTGCAGGGCCAGATGAAAAACTGTTTTTT. It codes for CASSYLIRAGPDEKLFF. This chain connects TRBV6-2 or TRBV6-3 to TRBJ1-4, with D perhaps TRBD1 (5 bases). Germline assignment: CDR1 MNHEY and CDR2 SVGEGT. V lost 2 bases and J lost 6, with 19 bases in between. The length of the CDR3 is 17 residues.

Notes on this clonotype: A much larger clone sits a single nucleotide away, making a read error possible. The chain links TRBV30 to TRBJ1-1; D gene uncertain. The V and J ends lost 4 bases and 2 bases respectively, with 5 bases between them. The CDR3 runs to 11 residues. In germline, CDR1 is GTSNPN, CDR2 SVGIG (reference sequence). The CDR3 loop is CAWNENTEAFF. CDR3 DNA: TGTGCCTGGAATGAAAACACTGAAGCTTTCTTT.

This clonotype was observed a few times. The chain links TRBV6-1 to TRBJ2-7; 9 bases agree with TRBD1. The CDR3 extends over 19 amino acids. J gave up 5 bases and V 5 bases, and 22 bases lay outside the gene matches. Germline CDR1 is MNHNS and CDR2 is SASEGT. The chain's CDR3 is CASSPTGGVWAGQIDEQYF. Written as DNA, the CDR3 is TGTGCCAGCAGTCCGACAGGGGGGGTCTGGGCGGGACAAATCGACGAGCAGTACTTC.

This clonotype was seen a few times. This rearrangement joins TRBV12-3 or TRBV12-4 to TRBJ2-7, with D unclear. Trimming took 1 base from V and 0 from J, leaving 10 bases between them. This CDR3 region has 15 residues. The CDR3, as DNA: TGTGCCAGCAGTTTAGGGCTACACAGCTCCTACGAGCAGTACTTC. This sequence encodes CASSLGLHSSYEQYF.

This clonotype was counted many times. J is TRBJ2-7 and V is TRBV6-1; no clear D gene. Germline-derived CDR1 and CDR2 are MNHNS and SASEGT. V lost 6 bases and J 2 bases, leaving 11 bases between the germline ends. This CDR3 is 13 amino acids long. The CDR3 nucleotides read TGTGCCAGCAGCAAGAGCGTTGCCTACGAGCAGTACTTC. It specifies CASSKSVAYEQYF.

V and J are TRBV7-2 and TRBJ2-7, with a possible D match to TRBD2 (6 bases). CDR3 size: 14 residues. V lost 2 bases and J 6 bases, leaving 14 bases between the germline ends. Germline lookup yields CDR1 SGHTA and CDR2 FQGNSA. The CDR3 loop reads CASSLRWTNGEQYF. Here the CDR3 DNA reads TGTGCCAGCAGCTTACGCTGGACTAACGGCGAGCAGTACTTC.

This clonotype was seen many times. This chain uses TRBV2 with TRBJ2-5; D possibly corresponds to TRBD2 (6 bases). Germline V lookup: CDR1 SNHLY, CDR2 FYNNEI. The CDR3 is 18 amino acids. Deletions cut 2 bases from V and 5 bases from J, with 24 bases between. CDR3 residues: CASSEFGGRQNLHETQYF. The CDR3 region has the DNA TGTGCCAGCAGTGAATTTGGGGGGAGGCAGAACCTCCATGAGACCCAGTACTTC.

In its sample, this clonotype was seen many times. The rearrangement uses TRBV2 and TRBJ2-7; 10 bases map to TRBD2. CDR1 and CDR2 (germline): SNHLY, FYNNEI. This CDR3 comprises 14 residues. Trimming removed 9 bases from V and 5 bases from J; junction bases left unmatched: 10. The CDR3 protein is CARESGRAPHEQYF. CDR3 sequence (DNA): TGTGCCAGGGAAAGCGGGAGGGCCCCCCACGAGCAGTACTTC.

This clonotype turned up a few times. The chain has TRBV5-4 and TRBJ2-2; D is possibly TRBD1 or TRBD2 (5 bases each). Trimming took off 0 bases at V and 5 bases at J, with 23 bases between the two ends. Germline V gene data show CDR1 as SGHNT and CDR2 as YYREEE (reference sequence). The CDR3 covers 19 residues. CDR3 residues: CASSLAQPFRQWGTGELFF. The CDR3 DNA follows: TGTGCCAGCAGCTTGGCCCAACCCTTTAGACAGTGGGGGACCGGGGAGCTGTTTTTT.

The J gene is TRBJ1-5, the V gene TRBV19; TRBD1 might be the D (6 bases). V was trimmed by 3 bases and J by 6 bases, leaving 24 bases between them. This CDR3 contains 18 residues. Germline V gene sequence: CDR1 LNHDA, CDR2 SQIVND (reference sequence). CDR3 sequence reads: CASSMGASTQGRVQPQHF. The CDR3 coding sequence is TGTGCCAGTAGTATGGGGGCATCAACACAGGGACGGGTTCAGCCCCAGCATTTT.

This clonotype showed up many times. V is TRBV11-1 and J is TRBJ2-5, with 7 bases lining up with TRBD1. V was pared by 5 bases and J by 3 bases, with 3 bases of the junction left unmatched. Germline V gene data show CDR1 as SGHAT and CDR2 as FQDESV (reference sequence). This CDR3 contains 13 residues. The CDR3 protein is CASSQTGEETQYF. CDR3 bases: TGTGCCAGCAGCCAAACAGGGGAAGAGACCCAGTACTTC. Combining the CDR3 with reference TRBV11-1 and TRBJ2-5 gives the whole variable domain EAEVAQSPRYKITEKSQAVAFWCDPISGHATLYWYRQILGQGPELLVQFQDESVVDDSQLPKDRFSAERLKGVDSTLKIQPAELGDSAMYLCASSQTGEETQYFGPGTRLLVL.

V is TRBV20-1 and J is TRBJ2-4; 8 bases agree with TRBD2. The junction had 8 bases not matched to a gene; V was cut back by 0 bases and J by 7 bases. CDR1 and CDR2 from the germline V gene are DFQATT and SNEGSKA (reference sequence). This CDR3 is built from 15 residues. The CDR3 bases are TGCAGTGCTAGAGACAGAGCGGGAGAACCCAACATTCAGTACTTC. As protein: CSARDRAGEPNIQYF.

This clonotype showed up many times. The chain carries TRBV28 and TRBJ2-7, with D possibly being TRBD1 (5 bases). The V end was cut by 3 bases, the J end by 4 bases, with 13 bases between. Germline CDR1 and CDR2: MDHEN and SYDVKM. The CDR3 runs to 14 residues. In DNA form, the CDR3 reads TGTGCCAGCAGTTTCACGAGACAGAGATACGAGCAGTACTTC. The encoded protein is CASSFTRQRYEQYF.

This clonotype was counted between two and nine times. J is TRBJ2-1 and V is TRBV6-1, with TRBD2 as a possible D gene (5 bases). The CDR3 is 15 residues long. Germline loops: CDR1 MNHNS, CDR2 SASEGT. Trimming left V 2 bases short and J 0 bases short, with 8 bases between. The CDR3 DNA reads TGTGCCAGCAGTGAATCCGGGATCTCCTACAATGAGCAGTTCTTC. Its translation: CASSESGISYNEQFF.